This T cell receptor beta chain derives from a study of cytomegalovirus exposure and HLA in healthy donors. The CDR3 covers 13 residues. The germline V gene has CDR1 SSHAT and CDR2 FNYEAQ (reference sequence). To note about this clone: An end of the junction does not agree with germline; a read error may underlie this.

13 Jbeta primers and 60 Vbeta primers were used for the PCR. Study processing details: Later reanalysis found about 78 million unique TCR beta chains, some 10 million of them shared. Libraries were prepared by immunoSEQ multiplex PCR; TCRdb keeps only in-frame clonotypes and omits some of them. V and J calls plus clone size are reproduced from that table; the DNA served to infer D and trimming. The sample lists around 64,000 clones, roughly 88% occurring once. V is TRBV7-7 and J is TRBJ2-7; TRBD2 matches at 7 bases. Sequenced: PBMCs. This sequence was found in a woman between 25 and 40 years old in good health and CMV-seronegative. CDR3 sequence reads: CASSLPSGYEQYF. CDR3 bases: TGTGCTAGCAGCCTCCCTAGCGGATACGAGCAGTACTTC. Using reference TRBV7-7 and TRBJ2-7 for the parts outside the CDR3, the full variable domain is GAGVSQSPRYKVTKRGQDVTLRCDPISSHATLYWYQQALGQGPEFLTYFNYEAQPDKSGLPSDRFSAERPEGSISTLTIQRTEQRDSAMYRCASSLPSGYEQYFGPGTRLTVT.